The 13 T cell receptor beta chains below all came from one sample that was sequenced in a study of blood T cell repertoires in COVID-19. Clones were sequenced by immunoSEQ multiplex PCR, and TCRdb holds only the in-frame ones, with some missing. The sample yields roughly 250,000 clones, more than 65% seen once. The sample consisted of peripheral blood. The receptor source for this set is a woman aged 40-49 years with active or convalescent COVID-19.

This clone was seen a handful of times. The chain recombines TRBV9 with TRBJ1-2, with D hard to call. V gave up 4 bases and J gave up 4 bases, with 11 bases separating them. There are 13 residues in the CDR3. Germline values: CDR1 SGDLS, CDR2 YYNGEE. DNA of the CDR3: TGTGCCAGCAGCCCAAAGGAGCTCTATGGCTACACCTTC. This encodes CASSPKELYGYTF.

V is TRBV19 and J is TRBJ1-1; D is undetermined. V was clipped by 3 bases and J by 6 bases, with 11 bases between them. The germline gives CDR1 LNHDA, CDR2 SQIVND (reference sequence). The CDR3 has 13 amino acids. This chain's CDR3 is CASSMQRGAEAFF. The CDR3 nucleotides are TGTGCCAGTAGTATGCAGAGAGGCGCTGAAGCTTTCTTT.

The J gene is TRBJ2-1, the V gene TRBV20-1; 8 bases are shared with TRBD2. With V trimmed by 3 bases and J by 5 bases, 3 bases remained unmatched. This CDR3 spans 13 amino acids. Per the germline V gene, CDR1 is DFQATT and CDR2 is SNEGSKA (reference sequence). The CDR3 is CSASKRGNNEQFF. CDR3 bases: TGCAGTGCTAGTAAGCGGGGGAACAATGAGCAGTTCTTC.

The V call is TRBV2, the J call TRBJ1-1; D not resolved. CDR3 length equals 13 residues. V was clipped by 4 bases and J by 0 bases, with 6 bases between them. Germline-derived CDR1 and CDR2 are SNHLY and FYNNEI. CDR3 protein: CASSVFLNTEAFF. The CDR3 DNA is TGTGCCAGCAGTGTATTCTTGAACACTGAAGCTTTCTTT.

This clone came up once. The chain has TRBV2 and TRBJ1-2; TRBD1 is a possible D gene (6 bases). This CDR3 spans 12 amino acids. The germline V and J ends were trimmed by 8 bases and 7 bases, with 14 bases remaining between them. In germline, CDR1 is SNHLY, CDR2 FYNNEI. The CDR3 DNA is TGTGCCAGCGAGGGTACAGGGAGTGGCTACACCTTC. Protein: CASEGTGSGYTF.

The rearrangement joins TRBV2 to TRBJ1-5; D remains unclear. The CDR3 is 13 amino acids. Trimming left V 3 bases short and J 5 bases short, with 8 bases between. Germline V gene lookup returns CDR1 SNHLY and CDR2 FYNNEI. CDR3 loop: CASSDQYHQPQHF. CDR3 DNA: TGTGCCAGCAGTGATCAGTACCATCAGCCCCAGCATTTT.

The genes are TRBV30 and TRBJ2-7; 8 bases map to TRBD1. Germline CDR1 GTSNPN, CDR2 SVGIG (reference sequence). Trimming cost V 4 bases and J 6 bases; bases outside gene matches: 8. The CDR3 is made up of 13 amino acids. The DNA of the CDR3 is TGTGCCTGGACTGTGGACAGGGAACGCGAGCAGTACTTC. This codes for CAWTVDREREQYF.

This chain links TRBV6-5 with TRBJ1-5, with D unclear. The V gene's germline CDR1 is MNHEY and CDR2 SVGAGI. There are 14 residues in the CDR3. V shed 8 bases and J shed 3 bases, with 14 bases lying between them. CDR3 amino acids: CASSPREFNQPQHF. For the CDR3, the DNA is TGTGCCAGCTCGCCTAGGGAGTTCAATCAGCCCCAGCATTTT.

This chain joins TRBV11-2 and TRBJ1-1; possible D gene TRBD1, 5 bases. V dropped 5 bases and J dropped 0 bases, with 13 bases sitting between them. The CDR3 totals 15 residues. Germline CDR1 is SGHAT and CDR2 is FQNNGV. In nucleotides, the CDR3 is TGTGCCAGCAGCCCTGCAGGGTCGATGAACACTGAAGCTTTCTTT. It is translated as CASSPAGSMNTEAFF.

The chain is built from TRBV29-1 and TRBJ1-4, with D tentatively TRBD1 (6 bases). In germline, CDR1 is SQVTM, CDR2 ANQGSEA. The CDR3 totals 15 residues. V was pared by 7 bases and J by 0 bases, with 15 bases between. CDR3 region: CSASTTGPTNEKLFF. DNA for the CDR3: TGCAGCGCCAGTACGACAGGACCAACTAATGAAAAACTGTTTTTT.

This clone showed up just once. This chain joins TRBV18 and TRBJ2-7; 15 bases are a match to TRBD2. Germline values: CDR1 KGHSH, CDR2 LQKENI. The junction had 12 bases not matched to a gene; V was cut back by 6 bases and J by 6 bases. The CDR3 totals 17 residues. CDR3 protein: CASSLGTSGGRLREQYF. The CDR3 bases are TGTGCCAGCTCCCTCGGGACTAGCGGGGGGAGGCTCCGCGAGCAGTACTTC.

The V gene is TRBV30, the J gene TRBJ2-5; the D gene is possibly TRBD1 (6 bases). CDR1 and CDR2 (germline): GTSNPN, SVGIG (reference sequence). This CDR3 region has 12 residues. The V end was cut by 5 bases, the J end by 0 bases, with 7 bases between. The CDR3 coding sequence is TGTGCCTGGGGGGGCAACCAAGAGACCCAGTACTTC. Its translation is CAWGGNQETQYF.

The genes are TRBV5-4 and TRBJ2-1; 9 bases line up with TRBD2. This CDR3 spans 15 amino acids. Unmatched junction bases numbered 3, after V lost 1 base and J lost 4 bases. CDR1 and CDR2 from the germline V gene are SGHNT and YYREEE (reference sequence). The CDR3 DNA is TGTGCCAGCAGCTTGAATAGCGGGGGTTACAATGAGCAGTTCTTC. It encodes CASSLNSGGYNEQFF.